The rows below give T cell receptor beta chains drawn from one sample of a study of human T cells and chemical hapten exposure. One entry per CDR3 protein results from TCRdb running MiXCR on the RACE reads. The table lists about 170,000 distinct CDR3 sequences, around 30% of them singletons. Sequencing used whole blood, obtained in connection with sensitization to the hapten diphenylcyclopropenone (DPC). The receptors here all came from a woman aged 18-30 years with alopecia areata. Some clones in this sample may be carry-over from other donors' samples. Both conserved end residues are part of each CDR3. D genes are given only for firm matches. Clone size is stated in some rows and not others, as once, few, many or a class when expanded.

j_call: TRBJ2-7
clone_size: few
d_call: .
v_call: TRBV25-1
cdr3_nt: TGTGCCAGCAGTAGGCTCTACGAGCAGTACTTC
cdr3_aa: CASSRLYEQYF

j_call: TRBJ1-1
clone_size: .
d_call: .
v_call: TRBV30
cdr3_nt: TGTGCCTGGAGTCCCCGGGACTTTTATGAAGCTTTCTTT
cdr3_aa: CAWSPRDFYEAFF

j_call: TRBJ2-1
clone_size: many
d_call: .
v_call: TRBV18
cdr3_nt: TGTGCCAGCTCACCGGACAGAGGCGCATCCAGCGGGAAGCCGAATGAGCAGTTCTTC
cdr3_aa: CASSPDRGASSGKPNEQFF

j_call: TRBJ2-3
clone_size: few
d_call: .
v_call: TRBV29-1
cdr3_nt: TGCAGCGTTGACGACGGAGGGGGGGGAGATACGCAGTATTTT
cdr3_aa: CSVDDGGGGDTQYF

j_call: TRBJ1-1
clone_size: .
d_call: .
v_call: TRBV7-9
cdr3_nt: TGTGCCAGCACCCCAGGGATTTTAGAAGAAGCTTTCTTT
cdr3_aa: CASTPGILEEAFF

j_call: TRBJ2-7
clone_size: few
d_call: TRBD1
v_call: TRBV7-2
cdr3_nt: TGTGCCAGCAGCTCGCGGGGACAGGGAAACTACGAGCAGTACTTC
cdr3_aa: CASSSRGQGNYEQYF

j_call: TRBJ1-1
clone_size: .
d_call: .
v_call: TRBV3-1
cdr3_nt: TGTGCCAGCAGCCCCGACATCATGAACACTGAAGCTTTCTTT
cdr3_aa: CASSPDIMNTEAFF

j_call: TRBJ1-4
clone_size: .
d_call: .
v_call: TRBV11-2
cdr3_nt: TGTGCCAGCAGCTTAGCCCGTACCGGGACAACTTATAATGAAAAACTGTTTTTT
cdr3_aa: CASSLARTGTTYNEKLFF

j_call: TRBJ2-7
clone_size: .
d_call: TRBD2
v_call: TRBV20-1
cdr3_nt: TGCAGTGCTCTTATACTAGCGGTCAGCTCCTACGAGCAGTACTTC
cdr3_aa: CSALILAVSSYEQYF

j_call: TRBJ1-1
clone_size: .
d_call: .
v_call: TRBV5-1
cdr3_nt: TGCGCCAGCAGGTTATCTTCGAACACTGAAGCTTTCTTT
cdr3_aa: CASRLSSNTEAFF

j_call: TRBJ2-7
clone_size: few
d_call: TRBD2
v_call: TRBV2
cdr3_nt: TGTGCCTCTAAACGGCTAGCGGGTAACTCCTACGAGCAGTACTTC
cdr3_aa: CASKRLAGNSYEQYF

j_call: TRBJ2-3
clone_size: few
d_call: TRBD2
v_call: TRBV29-1
cdr3_nt: TGCAGCGTCTTACCGGGACTAAGCACAGATACGCAGTATTTT
cdr3_aa: CSVLPGLSTDTQYF

j_call: TRBJ2-1
clone_size: few
d_call: .
v_call: TRBV11-2
cdr3_nt: TGTGCCAGCAGCTGGGGACGGGGCTCCTACAATGAGCAGTTCTTC
cdr3_aa: CASSWGRGSYNEQFF

j_call: TRBJ2-7
clone_size: .
d_call: TRBD1
v_call: TRBV5-1
cdr3_nt: TGCGCCAGCAGCAGGGGCCGGGACAGTTACGAGCAGTACTTC
cdr3_aa: CASSRGRDSYEQYF

j_call: TRBJ2-3
clone_size: .
d_call: TRBD1
v_call: TRBV20-1
cdr3_nt: TGCAGTGCCCGGACAGGGTCCACAGATACGCAGTATTTT
cdr3_aa: CSARTGSTDTQYF

j_call: TRBJ1-3
clone_size: few
d_call: .
v_call: TRBV12-3/TRBV12-4
cdr3_nt: TGTGCTGCCGGAGGGATCTCTGGAAACACCATATATTTT
cdr3_aa: CAAGGISGNTIYF

j_call: TRBJ1-2
clone_size: .
d_call: TRBD1
v_call: TRBV7-8
cdr3_nt: TGTGCCAGCAGCCCAGGACAGGGGGTTATTCGTGGCTACACCTTC
cdr3_aa: CASSPGQGVIRGYTF